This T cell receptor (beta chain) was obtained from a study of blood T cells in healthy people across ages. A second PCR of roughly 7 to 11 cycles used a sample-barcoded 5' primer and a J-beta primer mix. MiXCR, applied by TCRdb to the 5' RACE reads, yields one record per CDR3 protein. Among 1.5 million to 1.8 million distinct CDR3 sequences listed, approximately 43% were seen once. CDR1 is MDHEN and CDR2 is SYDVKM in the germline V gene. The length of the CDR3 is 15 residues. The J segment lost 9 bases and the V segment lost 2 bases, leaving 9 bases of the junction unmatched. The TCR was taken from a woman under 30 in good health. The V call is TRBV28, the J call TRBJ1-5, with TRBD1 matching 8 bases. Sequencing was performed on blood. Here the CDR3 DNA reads TGTGCCAGCAGTTTAGACAGGGGAATTCAGAGGCCCCAGCATTTT. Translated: CASSLDRGIQRPQHF.